A single sample gave rise to the 15 T cell receptor beta chains below, sequenced in a study of T cell repertoires in cytomegalovirus infection. From the reads, TCRdb called clonotypes with MiXCR, one entry per CDR3 protein. The data hold tens of thousands of distinct CDR3 sequences, with 20% observed a single time. Their antigens are not known. Material for sequencing was PBMCs, sequenced either directly or after in vitro stimulation (not recorded which). The source is a human donor in good health (CMV status not recorded). Some clones in this sample may be carry-over from other donors' samples.

This chain links TRBV20-1 with TRBJ1-2; the D is unclear. V was pared by 6 bases and J by 7 bases, with 12 bases between. Germline V gives CDR1 DFQATT, CDR2 SNEGSKA (reference sequence). CDR3 length: 11 residues. The CDR3 loop reads CSAHSGLGYTF. The CDR3 DNA is TGCAGTGCCCACAGCGGTCTTGGCTACACCTTC.

This chain links TRBV20-1 with TRBJ1-6, with TRBD1 as a possible D gene (5 bases). Germline values: CDR1 DFQATT, CDR2 SNEGSKA (reference sequence). The CDR3 sequence is 13 residues long. With 5 bases removed from V and 10 bases from J, the gap between germline ends came to 15 bases. The CDR3 is CSAALDSKSPLHF. Here the CDR3 DNA reads TGCAGTGCTGCACTAGACAGTAAATCACCCCTCCACTTT.

At least ten counts were recorded for this clonotype. The chain links TRBV5-1 to TRBJ2-7, with no clear D. The CDR3 extends over 15 amino acids. Germline CDR1 is SGHRS and CDR2 is YFSETQ. Trimming took 0 bases from V and 0 from J, leaving 10 bases between them. CDR3 nucleotide sequence: TGCGCCAGCAGCTTGGCCACACCGACCTCCTACGAGCAGTACTTC. It translates to CASSLATPTSYEQYF.

This clonotype was found many times. The CDR3 protein is CASSFILGTSGNTIYF. The CDR3 nucleotides read TGTGCCAGCAGCTTTATTCTAGGGACCTCTGGAAACACCATATATTTT. The chain joins TRBV7-2 to TRBJ1-3, with D perhaps matching TRBD1 (5 bases). Trimming left V 3 bases short and J 0 bases short, with 12 bases between. The germline gives CDR1 SGHTA, CDR2 FQGNSA. This CDR3 region has 16 residues.

The rearrangement joins TRBV4-3 to TRBJ2-1, with D perhaps TRBD1 (6 bases). CDR1 and CDR2 from the germline V gene are LGHNA and YSLEER. The V end lost 0 bases, the J end lost 0 bases, and 12 bases lay between the germline ends. The CDR3 has 17 residues. The CDR3 reads CASSQDPQGSSYNEQFF. The CDR3 nucleotides are TGCGCCAGCAGCCAAGATCCGCAGGGGAGCTCCTACAATGAGCAGTTCTTC.

This clonotype has a count of ten or more. The chain recombines TRBV7-8 with TRBJ2-3; TRBD2 aligns across 7 bases. CDR1 is SGHVS, CDR2 FQNEAQ, per germline. CDR3 size: 15 residues. The V segment lost 5 bases and the J segment 3 bases; nucleotides outside the gene matches: 8. CDR3 sequence reads: CASSPALGGTDTQYF. The CDR3, as DNA: TGTGCCAGCAGCCCCGCTTTGGGGGGGACAGATACGCAGTATTTT.

In its sample, this clonotype was seen many times. This chain connects TRBV7-9 to TRBJ1-1; D ambiguous. V shed 6 bases and J shed 0 bases, with 8 bases lying between them. The CDR3 loop spans 13 amino acids. From germline, CDR1 is SEHNR and CDR2 FQNEAQ (reference sequence). The CDR3 DNA reads TGTGCCAGCAGGTCCCCTTTGAACACTGAAGCTTTCTTT. It specifies CASRSPLNTEAFF.

CDR3: CAWRGGTGAPGGSGANVLTF. DNA of the CDR3: TGTGCCTGGAGGGGGGGGACAGGGGCTCCGGGAGGCTCTGGGGCCAACGTCCTGACTTTC. This rearrangement joins TRBV30 to TRBJ2-6, with 10 bases lining up with TRBD1. The CDR3 runs 20 residues. Germline V CDR1 and CDR2: GTSNPN, SVGIG (reference sequence). Trimming removed 3 bases from V and 0 bases from J; junction bases left unmatched: 14.

In this sample, this clonotype turned up a few times. V usage is TRBV19 and J usage is TRBJ1-2, with 7 bases that match TRBD1. CDR3 length: 13 amino acids. Germline V gene sequence: CDR1 LNHDA, CDR2 SQIVND (reference sequence). Trimming removed 5 bases from V and 4 bases from J; junction bases left unmatched: 4. Written as DNA, the CDR3 is TGTGCCAGTAGTGTTGGGACAGCCTATGGCTACACCTTC. Translated, it gives CASSVGTAYGYTF.

In its sample, this clonotype was seen many times. V usage is TRBV12-3 or TRBV12-4 and J usage is TRBJ1-1; a possible D gene is TRBD1 (5 bases). The CDR3 runs 13 residues. V was shortened by 9 bases and J by 4 bases, with 15 bases between the two germline ends. The CDR3 DNA follows: TGTGCCAGTATTGTGGGGGGTGGCACTGAAGCTTTCTTT. Protein: CASIVGGGTEAFF.

In the case of this clonotype: A much larger clone differs by one base, so this may be a read error. The gene calls are TRBV6-2 or TRBV6-3 and TRBJ2-1; 8 nucleotides align to TRBD1. The V and J ends lost 4 bases and 9 bases, in that order; junction bases with no gene match: 14. CDR1 and CDR2 from the germline V gene are MNHEY and SVGEGT. This CDR3 spans 16 amino acids. CDR3 in amino acids: CASSWDRRLSSGEQFF. CDR3 DNA: TGTGCCAGCAGTTGGGACAGGCGACTTTCGAGCGGTGAGCAGTTCTTC.

There are many counts of this clonotype. This chain connects TRBV7-2 to TRBJ2-7, with D perhaps TRBD2 (6 bases). CDR1 and CDR2 (germline): SGHTA, FQGNSA. V shed 6 bases and J shed 2 bases, with 17 bases lying between them. The CDR3 length is 15 residues. CDR3 nucleotides: TGTGCCAGCAGACCCGCCCTCGGCGGGACCTACGAGCAGTACTTC. Its translation: CASRPALGGTYEQYF.

This clonotype was detected a few times. The chain joins TRBV5-5 to TRBJ2-5, with no clear D. The CDR3 covers 14 residues. With 0 bases removed from V and 4 bases from J, the gap between germline ends came to 10 bases. Germline loops: CDR1 SGHKS, CDR2 YYEKEE (reference sequence). CDR3 in DNA: TGTGCCAGCAGCTTGGGACATAGTTCAGAGACCCAGTACTTC. Protein: CASSLGHSSETQYF.

The chain uses TRBV12-5 and TRBJ2-2; 7 bases match TRBD2. V trimming: 3 bases; J trimming: 7 bases; junction bases outside the gene matches: 5. Germline values: CDR1 LGHNT, CDR2 FRNRAP. CDR3 length: 14 amino acids. The CDR3 loop reads CASGLRGSDGELFF. CDR3 DNA sequence: TGTGCTAGTGGTTTACGCGGGAGCGACGGGGAGCTGTTTTTT.

The chain recombines TRBV5-8 with TRBJ1-3, with D unclear. The germline CDR1 and CDR2 sequences are SGHTS and YDEGEE. This CDR3 contains 16 residues. The V end lost 0 bases, the J end lost 0 bases, and 10 bases lay between the germline ends. CDR3 in amino acids: CASSLASTSSGNTIYF. In DNA, the CDR3 is TGTGCCAGCAGCTTGGCTTCCACGAGCTCTGGAAACACCATATATTTT.